This T cell receptor beta chain is from a study of shared clonotypes between healthy human individuals. CDR3 length: 15 amino acids. Germline values: CDR1 SGHTS, CDR2 YDEGEE. Unmatched junction bases numbered 8, after V lost 3 bases and J lost 3 bases. Assay used: immunoSEQ multiplex PCR; TCRdb lists only in-frame clones, some missing. The sample shows about 600,000 clones, 97% of them seen only once. The chain joins TRBV5-8 to TRBJ1-2; 7 positions agree with TRBD1. The receptor's source is a woman aged 25 to 39 in good health. What was sequenced was naive CD4+ T cells sorted from blood. Subset described: CD45RA+ positively selected. CDR3 in DNA: TGTGCCAGCAGCTGGGATGCGGGACAGCACTATGGCTACACCTTC. The encoded protein is CASSWDAGQHYGYTF.